The rows below give T cell receptor beta chains drawn from one sample of a study of blood T cells in healthy people across ages. TCRdb itself ran the 5' RACE reads through MiXCR, one entry per CDR3 protein. The sample has about 1,400,000 distinct CDR3 sequences; approximately 59% are singletons. Sequenced material: blood. The source is a man in his late teens or twenties in good health. Both conserved end residues are part of each CDR3. The D gene is left open where the match is weak. The size of a clone is reported for some rows only, either as once, few or many, or as a class for expanded clones.

TRBV7-9,TRBJ2-7,-,-,CASTGATGTVYEQYF,TGTGCCAGTACAGGGGCTACCGGGACTGTATACGAGCAGTACTTC
TRBV7-9,TRBJ2-3,-,-,CASSLVLDPDTQYF,TGTGCCAGCAGCTTAGTCCTAGACCCAGATACGCAGTATTTT
TRBV27,TRBJ2-3,-,TRBD1,CASSLWSTGFSTDTQYF,TGTGCCAGCAGTTTATGGTCGACAGGGTTTAGCACAGATACGCAGTATTTT
TRBV29-1,TRBJ2-5,-,-,CSFRDGGEQYF,TGCAGCTTTCGGGACGGAGGGGAGCAGTACTTC
TRBV14,TRBJ2-1,-,-,CASSQWPFPGTNYNEQFF,TGTGCCAGCAGCCAATGGCCATTTCCGGGAACAAACTACAATGAGCAGTTCTTC
TRBV27,TRBJ2-7,few,-,CASSWPGNEQYF,TGTGCCAGCAGTTGGCCTGGAAACGAGCAGTACTTC
TRBV11-1,TRBJ2-1,-,TRBD1,CASSSGTGGKSEQFF,TGTGCCAGCAGCTCCGGGACAGGGGGCAAAAGTGAGCAGTTCTTC
TRBV7-9,TRBJ2-1,-,-,CASSYPGRRSSYNEQFF,TGTGCCAGCAGCTACCCTGGTCGCCGGAGCTCCTACAATGAGCAGTTCTTC
TRBV6-6,TRBJ2-5,-,TRBD1,CASRPGQPSQETQYF,TGTGCCAGCAGGCCGGGACAGCCTTCCCAAGAGACCCAGTACTTC
TRBV29-1,TRBJ2-7,few,-,CSAGRADEQYF,TGCAGCGCTGGAAGGGCCGACGAGCAGTACTTC
TRBV20-1,TRBJ2-1,-,-,CSADSVNNEQFF,TGCAGTGCTGATTCTGTAAACAATGAGCAGTTCTTC
TRBV4-1,TRBJ2-3,many,-,CASSQGPTDTQYF,TGTGCCAGCAGTCAAGGGCCCACAGATACGCAGTATTTT
TRBV7-9,TRBJ1-1,-,-,CASSLEEGMNTEAFF,TGTGCCAGCAGCTTAGAAGAGGGAATGAACACTGAAGCTTTCTTT
TRBV7-2,TRBJ2-3,-,TRBD2,CASSSPSGGLDTQYF,TGTGCCAGCAGCTCACCTAGCGGGGGGTTGGATACGCAGTATTTT
TRBV5-1,TRBJ2-7,-,TRBD1,CASSLYPDRATDEQYF,TGCGCCAGCAGCTTGTATCCGGACAGGGCCACCGACGAGCAGTACTTC
TRBV20-1,TRBJ2-4,-,TRBD2,CSASGPLTSGSTAKNIQYF,TGCAGTGCTAGTGGGCCCCTGACTAGCGGGAGTACGGCCAAAAACATTCAGTACTTC
TRBV20-1,TRBJ2-1,-,TRBD2,CSARASGRTGGDEQFF,TGCAGTGCTAGAGCTAGCGGGAGGACGGGTGGGGATGAGCAGTTCTTC
TRBV5-1,TRBJ2-7,-,-,CASSFRTAYEQYF,TGCGCCAGCAGCTTCCGGACCGCCTACGAGCAGTACTTC
TRBV20-1,TRBJ2-1,-,-,CSALSPQGRVWTNEQFF,TGCAGTGCTTTAAGCCCCCAGGGTAGAGTTTGGACGAATGAGCAGTTCTTC
TRBV4-1,TRBJ2-2,-,TRBD2,CASSQENPGGSANTGELFF,TGCGCCAGCAGCCAAGAGAACCCCGGGGGGTCTGCGAACACCGGGGAGCTGTTTTTT
TRBV20-1,TRBJ2-1,-,TRBD1,CSAIRDRDETQFF,TGCAGTGCTATCCGGGACAGGGATGAGACCCAGTTCTTC
TRBV20-1,TRBJ2-1,-,-,CSARSEEGKQFF,TGCAGTGCTAGGAGTGAGGAGGGGAAGCAGTTCTTC
TRBV4-1,TRBJ2-1,once,TRBD2,CASSQDEWDSGNEQFF,TGCGCCAGCAGCCAAGACGAGTGGGATAGCGGGAATGAGCAGTTCTTC
TRBV28,TRBJ2-5,few,-,CASKTQPGQETQYF,TGTGCCAGCAAAACCCAACCGGGCCAAGAGACCCAGTACTTC
TRBV5-1,TRBJ2-1,few,TRBD2,CASSLGLAGVEEQFF,TGCGCCAGCAGCTTGGGACTAGCGGGAGTGGAGGAGCAGTTCTTC
TRBV3-1,TRBJ2-3,-,-,CASSQDPSASHRGTQYF,TGTGCCAGCAGCCAAGATCCTAGCGCATCACACAGAGGTACGCAGTATTTT
TRBV7-9,TRBJ1-5,-,-,CASSREPGGQPQHF,TGTGCCAGCAGCCGGGAACCCGGGGGCCAGCCCCAGCATTTT
TRBV20-1,TRBJ2-7,few,TRBD1,CSARLTGAYEQYF,TGCAGTGCTAGACTGACAGGGGCCTACGAGCAGTACTTC
TRBV4-2,TRBJ2-7,few,-,CASSQDLRVLTYEQYF,TGTGCCAGCAGCCAAGATTTACGGGTCCTGACCTACGAGCAGTACTTC